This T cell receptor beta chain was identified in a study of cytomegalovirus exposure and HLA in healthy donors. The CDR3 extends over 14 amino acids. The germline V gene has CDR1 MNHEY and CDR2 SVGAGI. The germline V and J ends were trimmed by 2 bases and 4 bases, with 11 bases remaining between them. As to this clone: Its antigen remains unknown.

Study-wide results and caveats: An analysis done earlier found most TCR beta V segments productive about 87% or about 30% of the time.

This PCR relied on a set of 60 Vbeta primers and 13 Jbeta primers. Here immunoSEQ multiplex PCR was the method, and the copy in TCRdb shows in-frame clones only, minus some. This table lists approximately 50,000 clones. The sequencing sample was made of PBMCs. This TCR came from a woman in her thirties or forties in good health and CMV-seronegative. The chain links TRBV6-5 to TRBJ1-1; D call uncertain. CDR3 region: CASSYVRAGTEAFF. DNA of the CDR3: TGTGCCAGCAGTTACGTGAGGGCTGGCACTGAAGCTTTCTTT.